The next 21 T cell receptor beta chains were all read from a single sample in a study of cytomegalovirus exposure and HLA in healthy donors. Researchers ran the PCR with 60 Vbeta and 13 Jbeta primers. Using immunoSEQ multiplex PCR, the repertoire was profiled, and TCRdb retains in-frame clones only, with some absent. This table holds 95,000 to 130,000 clones, 60% to 85% found once. The source material was PBMCs. These receptors all stem from a woman between 18 and 29 years old in good health and CMV-seronegative.

The V call is TRBV19, the J call TRBJ1-1; a weak D match, TRBD1 (5 bases). Germline V CDR1 and CDR2: LNHDA, SQIVND (reference sequence). Trimming took 5 bases from V and 2 from J, leaving 15 bases between them. This CDR3 spans 15 amino acids. The CDR3 reads CASSGRGGRNTEAFF. CDR3 sequence (DNA): TGTGCCAGTAGTGGGCGTGGGGGGAGAAACACTGAAGCTTTCTTT.

This chain uses TRBV19 with TRBJ1-1; D ambiguous. The CDR3 covers 15 residues. Trimming shortened V by 5 bases and J by 4 bases, and 17 bases separated the two germline ends. The germline gives CDR1 LNHDA, CDR2 SQIVND (reference sequence). The CDR3 sequence is CASSSDHGGSTEAFF. In DNA form, the CDR3 reads TGTGCCAGTAGTTCGGACCACGGCGGGAGCACTGAAGCTTTCTTT.

This clone was seen only a few times. This chain joins TRBV25-1 and TRBJ1-2; D is perhaps TRBD1 (5 bases). From germline, CDR1 is MGHDK and CDR2 SYGVNS. Trimming took 8 bases from V and 5 from J, leaving 12 bases between them. The length of the CDR3 is 12 residues. The CDR3 is CASADSPYGYTF. The DNA for the CDR3 is TGTGCCAGCGCCGACAGCCCGTATGGCTACACCTTC.

This chain links TRBV9 with TRBJ2-1, with a tentative D call TRBD2 (5 bases). This CDR3 contains 15 residues. V gave up 4 bases and J gave up 5 bases, with 16 bases separating them. Germline values: CDR1 SGDLS, CDR2 YYNGEE. The DNA of the CDR3 is TGTGCCAGCAGCTTAGGCGGGTCTCAAAACAATGAGCAGTTCTTC. Its protein is CASSLGGSQNNEQFF.

The gene calls are TRBV9 and TRBJ1-1; the D gene is possibly TRBD1 (6 bases). V shed 2 bases and J shed 2 bases, with 7 bases lying between them. Germline V lookup: CDR1 SGDLS, CDR2 YYNGEE. The CDR3 is 13 amino acids. CDR3 DNA sequence: TGTGCCAGCAGCGTGGGACACAACACTGAAGCTTTCTTT. It codes for CASSVGHNTEAFF.

The gene calls are TRBV6-5 and TRBJ2-2; TRBD1 is a possible D gene (5 bases). CDR1 is MNHEY and CDR2 is SVGAGI in the germline V gene. Trimming removed 5 bases at V and 7 bases at J, with 8 bases between. This CDR3 is built from 12 residues. The CDR3 coding sequence is TGTGCCAGCAGTGCAGGGATCGGGGAGCTGTTTTTT. Protein sequence: CASSAGIGELFF.

The chain couples TRBV5-4 to TRBJ1-1; D perhaps matches TRBD1 (6 bases). V was shortened by 4 bases and J by 0 bases, with 16 bases between the two germline ends. Germline CDR1 SGHNT, CDR2 YYREEE (reference sequence). The CDR3 has 16 residues. CDR3 in amino acids: CASSPGGGHLNTEAFF. CDR3 nucleotide sequence: TGTGCCAGCAGCCCCGGCGGGGGGCATTTGAACACTGAAGCTTTCTTT.

The J gene is TRBJ1-6, the V gene TRBV29-1, with TRBD1 as a possible D gene (6 bases). The CDR3 runs to 14 residues. Germline CDR1 is SQVTM and CDR2 is ANQGSEA. V lost 7 bases and J lost 3, with 13 bases in between. The CDR3 protein is CSAPPGVYNSPLHF. In DNA form, the CDR3 reads TGCAGCGCACCCCCAGGGGTCTATAATTCACCCCTCCACTTT.

The chain uses TRBV27 and TRBJ1-1; tentatively, D is TRBD1 (6 bases). This CDR3 comprises 14 residues. Germline V gene lookup returns CDR1 MNHEY and CDR2 SMNVEV (reference sequence). V lost 5 bases and J lost 0, with 10 bases in between. This chain's CDR3 is CASSHQGMNTEAFF. CDR3 in DNA: TGTGCCAGCAGTCACCAGGGGATGAACACTGAAGCTTTCTTT.

The chain uses TRBV5-6 and TRBJ1-3; no reliable D call. V lost 4 bases and J 0 bases, leaving 5 bases between the germline ends. Germline loops: CDR1 SGHDT, CDR2 YYEEEE. This CDR3 has 13 amino acids. The CDR3 DNA sequence: TGTGCCAGCAGCCTGAGCTCTGGAAACACCATATATTTT. Amino acids: CASSLSSGNTIYF.

V is TRBV28 and J is TRBJ2-3; D is perhaps TRBD1 (6 bases). The length of the CDR3 is 14 residues. The germline CDR1 and CDR2 sequences are MDHEN and SYDVKM. Trimming removed 4 bases from V and 6 bases from J, with 14 bases in between. The CDR3 is CASSSLQGLDTQYF. In DNA form, the CDR3 reads TGTGCCAGCAGTTCGCTACAGGGTTTGGATACGCAGTATTTT.

This clone was counted between two and nine times. The rearrangement links TRBV28 to TRBJ1-4; D uncertain. Germline V gene data show CDR1 as MDHEN and CDR2 as SYDVKM. V was clipped by 5 bases and J by 8 bases, with 9 bases between them. The CDR3 length is 12 residues. CDR3 protein: CASSQEREKLFF. CDR3 sequence (DNA): TGTGCCAGCAGTCAAGAGAGGGAAAAACTGTTTTTT.

The chain couples TRBV15 to TRBJ2-3; D is possibly TRBD2 (7 bases). The germline CDR1 and CDR2 sequences are LNHNV and YYDKDF (reference sequence). The ends were cut back, 5 bases at V and 1 base at J, with 10 bases in the middle. This CDR3 has 14 residues. This CDR3 is CATSAGAGTDTQYF. CDR3 bases: TGTGCCACCAGCGCGGGGGCCGGCACAGATACGCAGTATTTT.

The chain's CDR3 is CASSEASAYEQYF. CDR3 bases: TGCGCCAGCAGTGAAGCTAGCGCCTACGAGCAGTACTTC. The V gene is TRBV10-2, the J gene TRBJ2-7; maybe TRBD2 (6 bases). This CDR3 has 13 residues. The germline V and J ends were trimmed by 3 bases and 2 bases, with 8 bases remaining between them. Germline CDR1 reads WSHSY; CDR2 reads SAAADI.

This clone turned up a few times. The chain recombines TRBV11-2 with TRBJ1-1; TRBD1 is a possible D gene (5 bases). The CDR3 totals 13 residues. Germline V gene lookup returns CDR1 SGHAT and CDR2 FQNNGV. The V and J ends lost 3 bases and 8 bases respectively, with 13 bases between them. In DNA form, the CDR3 reads TGTGCCAGCAGCTTCTTACTGACAGAGGAAGCTTTCTTT. It yields the protein CASSFLLTEEAFF.

This chain links TRBV30 with TRBJ1-1; weak D call: TRBD1 (6 bases). There are 16 residues in the CDR3. Germline V gene sequence: CDR1 GTSNPN, CDR2 SVGIG (reference sequence). V lost 2 bases and J lost 2, with 18 bases in between. CDR3 in amino acids: CAWSSYSTGYNTEAFF. In DNA form, the CDR3 reads TGTGCCTGGAGTTCTTACTCGACAGGCTACAACACTGAAGCTTTCTTT.

This clone has a single count. The rearrangement links TRBV28 to TRBJ2-1; tentative D call: TRBD2 (5 bases). The CDR3 consists of 13 residues. Trimming took 5 bases from V and 8 from J, leaving 13 bases between them. The V gene's germline CDR1 is MDHEN and CDR2 SYDVKM. CDR3 in DNA: TGTGCCAGCAGTCCCGGAATGAGGGATGAGCAGTTCTTC. Translation: CASSPGMRDEQFF.

The V gene is TRBV27, the J gene TRBJ1-2, with 7 bases identical to TRBD1. Germline V gene data show CDR1 as MNHEY and CDR2 as SMNVEV (reference sequence). V shed 2 bases and J 2 bases; nucleotides not matched to a gene: 2. This CDR3 has 14 amino acids. The CDR3 sequence: CASSLGGGNYGYTF. The CDR3 bases are TGTGCCAGCAGTTTAGGAGGGGGCAACTATGGCTACACCTTC.

This clone turned up a few times. The V call is TRBV6-4, the J call TRBJ2-1; 9 nucleotides agree with TRBD1. V lost 5 bases and J lost 1; bases outside the gene matches: 6. Germline loops: CDR1 MRHNA, CDR2 SNTAGT. CDR3 size: 16 residues. CDR3 loop: CASSLLTGGSYNEQFF. The CDR3 region has the DNA TGTGCCAGCAGTTTACTGACAGGGGGGTCCTACAATGAGCAGTTCTTC.

The rearrangement links TRBV5-1 to TRBJ1-2; weak D call: TRBD1 (6 bases). CDR3 length: 14 residues. V gave up 4 bases and J gave up 2 bases, with 12 bases separating them. Germline-derived CDR1 and CDR2 are SGHRS and YFSETQ. CDR3 region: CASSLGQINYGYTF. As DNA, the CDR3 is TGCGCCAGCAGCCTAGGACAGATCAACTATGGCTACACCTTC.

The V gene is TRBV10-2, the J gene TRBJ1-1; D gene ambiguous. Germline CDR1 reads WSHSY; CDR2 reads SAAADI. The CDR3 extends over 13 amino acids. V dropped 1 base and J dropped 8 bases, with 11 bases sitting between them. CDR3 nucleotide sequence: TGCGCCAGCAGTGAGTTTGTTGGAGGGGAAGCTTTCTTT. Its translation is CASSEFVGGEAFF.